This paragraph reports one T cell receptor beta chain. Its antigen is currently unknown. These data come from a study of siplizumab effects on memory and regulatory T cells. The CDR3 consists of 13 residues. Trimming removed 5 bases from V and 12 bases from J, with 19 bases in between. In germline, CDR1 is SNHLY, CDR2 FYNNEI. General study results and limits: There were only a minor fraction of alloreactive clones that mapped to unstimulated subsets.

Repertoires were generated with immunoSEQ multiplex PCR, while TCRdb's copy carries only in-frame clones and drops some. Of roughly 82,000 clones detected, about 91% appear once; the ten largest clones hold approximately 1.5%. The chain employs TRBV2 and TRBJ1-1, with a tentative D call TRBD1 (5 bases). The sequencing sample was made of Tregs sorted from blood. The clonotype was recovered from a human donor in good health. CDR3 region: CASSPGSGRRSFF. Written as DNA, the CDR3 is TGTGCCAGCAGTCCAGGGTCGGGACGGAGATCTTTCTTT.